The 8 T cell receptor beta chains reported below all come from one sample, sequenced in a study of resident and recirculating memory T cells in vitiligo. Only in-frame clones appear in the TCRdb table, and some are missing; sequencing was by immunoSEQ multiplex PCR. The sample holds roughly 80,000 clones, 92% seen once. The sequencing input was blood. The receptors stem from a male donor with vitiligo.

The chain joins TRBV5-1 to TRBJ1-2, with D perhaps matching TRBD1 (5 bases). Trimming took 7 bases from V and 8 from J, leaving 12 bases between them. CDR1 SGHRS and CDR2 YFSETQ come from the germline V gene. This CDR3 spans 11 amino acids. The CDR3 sequence is CASGGGDGYTF. Here the CDR3 DNA reads TGCGCCAGCGGGGGGGGAGACGGCTACACCTTC.

In its sample, this clone was seen a few times. CDR3 protein: CASSLLDGSLNTEAFF. The CDR3 bases are TGTGCCAGCAGCTTGCTGGATGGGAGTTTGAACACTGAAGCTTTCTTT. The genes are TRBV5-6 and TRBJ1-1; no firm D call. V dropped 1 base and J dropped 0 bases, with 13 bases sitting between them. There are 16 residues in the CDR3. Germline V gene lookup returns CDR1 SGHDT and CDR2 YYEEEE.

The chain links TRBV19 to TRBJ1-2; 7 positions agree with TRBD1. Germline loops: CDR1 LNHDA, CDR2 SQIVND (reference sequence). The CDR3 covers 14 residues. V lost 4 bases to trimming and J lost 3 bases; unmatched junction nucleotides: 5. The CDR3, as DNA: TGTGCCAGTAGTACCGACAGGGCTCACTATGGCTACACCTTC. Translated, it gives CASSTDRAHYGYTF.

The V gene is TRBV7-3, the J gene TRBJ2-2; a possible D gene is TRBD2 (5 bases). The germline V gene encodes CDR1 SGHTA and CDR2 FQGTGA. Trimming took off 2 bases at V and 3 bases at J, with 10 bases between the two ends. The CDR3 runs 15 residues. The CDR3 DNA reads TGTGCCAGCAGCTTATCTAGCCCCCACACCGGGGAGCTGTTTTTT. This translates into CASSLSSPHTGELFF.

This chain links TRBV5-1 with TRBJ1-1, with TRBD1 matching 10 bases. Germline loops: CDR1 SGHRS, CDR2 YFSETQ. This CDR3 contains 14 residues. Unmatched junction bases numbered 3, after V lost 3 bases and J lost 4 bases. The CDR3 here is CASSWGQGTTEAFF. CDR3 DNA sequence: TGCGCCAGCAGCTGGGGACAGGGGACCACTGAAGCTTTCTTT.

The chain uses TRBV7-2 and TRBJ2-3; possible D gene TRBD1, 6 bases. Trimming pared 3 bases from V and 6 bases from J, leaving 16 bases between. The CDR3 spans 15 residues. Germline loops: CDR1 SGHTA, CDR2 FQGNSA. CDR3 coding DNA: TGTGCCAGCAGCTTCACCACAGGGATTTTGGATACGCAGTATTTT. It yields the protein CASSFTTGILDTQYF.

V gene TRBV9 combines with J gene TRBJ2-7; TRBD2 matches 9 bases. Germline V gene data show CDR1 as SGDLS and CDR2 as YYNGEE. The length of the CDR3 is 15 residues. V was clipped by 6 bases and J by 4 bases; unmatched bases: 11. For the CDR3, the DNA is TGTGCCAGCACCCCAAGTGGGCTAGCGGGATACGAGCAGTACTTC. This codes for CASTPSGLAGYEQYF.

The J gene is TRBJ2-7, the V gene TRBV28; a weak D match, TRBD2 (6 bases). The germline V gene encodes CDR1 MDHEN and CDR2 SYDVKM. Trimming took 5 bases from V and 5 from J, leaving 16 bases between them. This CDR3 comprises 14 residues. CDR3 loop: CASSPQEGRHEQYF. The CDR3 DNA is TGTGCCAGCAGTCCTCAGGAGGGCCGACACGAGCAGTACTTC.